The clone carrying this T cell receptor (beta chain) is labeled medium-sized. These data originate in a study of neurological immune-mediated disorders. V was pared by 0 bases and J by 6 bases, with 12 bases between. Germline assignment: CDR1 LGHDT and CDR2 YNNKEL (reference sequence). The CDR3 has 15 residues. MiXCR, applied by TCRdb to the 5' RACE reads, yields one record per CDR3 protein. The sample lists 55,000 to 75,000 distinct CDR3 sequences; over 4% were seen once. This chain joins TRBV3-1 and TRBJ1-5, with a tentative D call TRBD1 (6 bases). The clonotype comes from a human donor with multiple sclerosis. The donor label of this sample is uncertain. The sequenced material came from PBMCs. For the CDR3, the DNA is TGTGCCAGCAGCCAAGAGTCAGGGGCGACTCAGCCCCAGCATTTT. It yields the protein CASSQESGATQPQHF.